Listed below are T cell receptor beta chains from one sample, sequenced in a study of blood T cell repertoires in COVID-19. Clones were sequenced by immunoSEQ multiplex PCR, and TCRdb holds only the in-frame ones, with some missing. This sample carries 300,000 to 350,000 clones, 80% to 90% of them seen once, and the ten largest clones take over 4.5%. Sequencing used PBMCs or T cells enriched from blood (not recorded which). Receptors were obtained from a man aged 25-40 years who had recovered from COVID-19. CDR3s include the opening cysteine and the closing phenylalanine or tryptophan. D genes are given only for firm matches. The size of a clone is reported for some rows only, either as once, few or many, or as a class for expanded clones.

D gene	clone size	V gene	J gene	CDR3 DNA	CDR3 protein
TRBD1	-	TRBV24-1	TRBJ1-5	TGTGCCACCAGACAGGGGGCGAAAAATCAGCCCCAGCATTTT	CATRQGAKNQPQHF
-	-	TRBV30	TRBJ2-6	TGTGCCTGGAGTGTACTCGTCGGACAATTCTCTGGGGCCAACGTCCTGACTTTC	CAWSVLVGQFSGANVLTF
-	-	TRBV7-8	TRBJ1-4	TGTGCCAGCAGCTTAATAGGTGGAGGGTTTAGTGAAAAACTGTTTTTT	CASSLIGGGFSEKLFF
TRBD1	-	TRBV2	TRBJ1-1	TGTGCCAGCTCCGCCAGGGGGATGAACACTGAAGCTTTCTTT	CASSARGMNTEAFF
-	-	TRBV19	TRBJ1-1	TGTGCCAGTAGTATAACGGGGTGGGCTGAAGCTTTCTTT	CASSITGWAEAFF
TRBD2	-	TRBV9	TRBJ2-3	TGTGCCAGCAGCGTAGCCGCTAGCGGGGGACTCACAGATACGCAGTATTTT	CASSVAASGGLTDTQYF
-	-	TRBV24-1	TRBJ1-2	TGTGCCACCAGTGATTGGGACACCTATGGCTACACCTTC	CATSDWDTYGYTF
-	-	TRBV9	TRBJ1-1	TGTGCCAGCAGCGTAGATGGCAGGGTGGGAAACACTGAAGCTTTCTTT	CASSVDGRVGNTEAFF
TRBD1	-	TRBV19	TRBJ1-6	TGTGCCAGTAGCCGACAGGGCTTCAATTCACCCCTCCACTTT	CASSRQGFNSPLHF
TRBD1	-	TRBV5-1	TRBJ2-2	TGCGCCAGCAGCTCGGTCGGACAGGGGATTGACACCGGGGAGCTGTTTTTT	CASSSVGQGIDTGELFF
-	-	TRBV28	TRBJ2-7	TGTGCCAGCAACTTTCAGGGGACGGGAGAGCAGTACTTC	CASNFQGTGEQYF
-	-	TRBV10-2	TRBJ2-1	TGCGCCAGCTACCGAACAGGTTACAATGAGCAGTTCTTC	CASYRTGYNEQFF
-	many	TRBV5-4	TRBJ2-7	TGTGCCAGCAGCTTAAGGGGGTCATTACACGAGCAGTACTTC	CASSLRGSLHEQYF
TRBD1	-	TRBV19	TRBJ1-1	TGTGCCAGTAGTAAACTTACAGGGGAGATCACTGAAGCTTTCTTT	CASSKLTGEITEAFF
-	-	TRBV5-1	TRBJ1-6	TGCGCCAGCAGCCCAGTTTTTGGCTCTGATTCACCCCTCCACTTT	CASSPVFGSDSPLHF
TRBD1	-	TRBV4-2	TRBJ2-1	TGTGCCAGCAGCCAAGCGAGACAGGGGAGTCTTTACAATGAGCAGTTCTTC	CASSQARQGSLYNEQFF
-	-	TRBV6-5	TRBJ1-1	TGTGCCAGCAGTTACTCGTCGGGATGGGACACTGAAGCTTTCTTT	CASSYSSGWDTEAFF
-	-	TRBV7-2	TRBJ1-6	TGTGCCAGCAGCGCCCCCCGTCCAGGGTCCTATAATTCACCCCTCCACTTT	CASSAPRPGSYNSPLHF
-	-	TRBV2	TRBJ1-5	TGTGCCAGCTCCCAGGGGATGGAGCCCCAGCATTTT	CASSQGMEPQHF
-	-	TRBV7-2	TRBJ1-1	TGTGCCAGCAGCTTAGGAGAGGGAGTGGACACTGAAGCTTTCTTT	CASSLGEGVDTEAFF
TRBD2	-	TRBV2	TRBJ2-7	TGTGCCAGCAGTGAGGGGGGGACTAGCTCCTACGAGCAGTACTTC	CASSEGGTSSYEQYF
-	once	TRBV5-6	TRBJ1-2	TGTGCCAGCAGCTTGGCTACTTTCGGGGGCTACACCTTC	CASSLATFGGYTF
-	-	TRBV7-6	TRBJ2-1	TGTGCCAGCAGCTTCCAGGGGAATGAGCAGTTCTTC	CASSFQGNEQFF
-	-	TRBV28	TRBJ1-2	TGTGCCAGCAGTCCCCCGCAGGAAAACTATGGCTACACCTTC	CASSPPQENYGYTF
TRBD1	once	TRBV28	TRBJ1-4	TGTGCCAGCAGCCTGACAGGGGTTTATGAAAAACTGTTTTTT	CASSLTGVYEKLFF
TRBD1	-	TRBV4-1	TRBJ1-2	TGCGCCAGCAGCCAAGATAGGGACAGGGCGAATCTCTATGGCTACACCTTC	CASSQDRDRANLYGYTF
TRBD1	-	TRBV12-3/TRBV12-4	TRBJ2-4	TGTGCCAGCAGCCGCCGACAGGGGAACATTCAGTACTTC	CASSRRQGNIQYF
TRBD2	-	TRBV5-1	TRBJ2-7	TGCGCCAGCAGCTTTTTCGGGGGGAACTACGAGCAGTACTTC	CASSFFGGNYEQYF
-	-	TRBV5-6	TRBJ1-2	TGTGCCAGCAGCGATGACAGTTTAACTAACTATGGCTACACCTTC	CASSDDSLTNYGYTF
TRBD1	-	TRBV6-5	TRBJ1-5	TGTGCCAGCAGACCCAGGGGGCTCGGGCATCAGCCCCAGCATTTT	CASRPRGLGHQPQHF
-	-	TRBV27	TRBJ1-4	TGTGCCAGCAGTTCCGGACAGAGCAATGAAAAACTGTTTTTT	CASSSGQSNEKLFF
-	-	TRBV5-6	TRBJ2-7	TGTGCCAGCAGCCATCCAGGGCGCCGGACCTACGAGCAGTACTTC	CASSHPGRRTYEQYF
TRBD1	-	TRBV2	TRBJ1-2	TGTGCCAGCAGTGATCGGGGGACAGGGATCTCCTATGGCTACACCTTC	CASSDRGTGISYGYTF
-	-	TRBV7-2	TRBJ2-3	TGTGCCAGCAGCTTGAGTCCCGGGACAAGACCTAGCACAGATACGCAGTATTTT	CASSLSPGTRPSTDTQYF
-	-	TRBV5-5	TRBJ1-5	TGTGCCAGCAGCTTGGTGGACAGCGGCAATCAGCCCCAGCATTTT	CASSLVDSGNQPQHF
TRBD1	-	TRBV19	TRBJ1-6	TGTGCCAGTAGTATAGTCGGCAGGGGGAATTCACCCCTCCACTTT	CASSIVGRGNSPLHF
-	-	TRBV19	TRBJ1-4	TGTGCCAGTAGTATATCGCGGGGGGCGAAACTGTTTTTT	CASSISRGAKLFF
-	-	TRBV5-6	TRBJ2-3	TGTGCCAGCAGCTTATCAGACTACACAGATACGCAGTATTTT	CASSLSDYTDTQYF
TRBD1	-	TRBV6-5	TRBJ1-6	TGTGCCAGCAGATCCGACAGGGGAGTGGCACCCCTCCACTTT	CASRSDRGVAPLHF
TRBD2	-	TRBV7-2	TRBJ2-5	TGTGCCAGCAGTAGCCCTAGGCGGGGGGCCCAGTACCAAGAGACCCAGTACTTC	CASSSPRRGAQYQETQYF
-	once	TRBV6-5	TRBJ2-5	TGTGCCAGCAGTTACAATCCGGCGGCCACAGAGACCCAGTACTTC	CASSYNPAATETQYF
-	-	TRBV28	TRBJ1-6	TGTGCCAGCAGTGGGACTGGGTATAATTCACCCCTCCACTTT	CASSGTGYNSPLHF
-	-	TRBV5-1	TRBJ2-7	TGCGCCAGCACCGGGGACTCCCAGAGCTACGAGCAGTACTTC	CASTGDSQSYEQYF
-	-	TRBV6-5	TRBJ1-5	TGTGCCAGCAGTTCCTCTAGGGGTCAGCCCCAGCATTTT	CASSSSRGQPQHF
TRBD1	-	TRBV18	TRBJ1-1	TGTGCCAGCTCACCGACAGGGTGGGACACTGAAGCTTTCTTT	CASSPTGWDTEAFF
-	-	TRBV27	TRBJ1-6	TGTGCCAGCAGTTTACAAAGGGGCGCAGTATATTCACCCCTCCACTTT	CASSLQRGAVYSPLHF
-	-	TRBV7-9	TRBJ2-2	TGTGCCAGCAGCTCGGACAGGAACACCGGGGAGCTGTTTTTT	CASSSDRNTGELFF
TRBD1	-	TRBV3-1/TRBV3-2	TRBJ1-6	TGTGCCAGCAGCTCTGCCGGGACAGCTAATTCACCCCTCCACTTT	CASSSAGTANSPLHF
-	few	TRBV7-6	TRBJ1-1	TGTGCCAGCAGCTTAGCCCCCAGGGGTCAAAGCACTGAAGCTTTCTTT	CASSLAPRGQSTEAFF
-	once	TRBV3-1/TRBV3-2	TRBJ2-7	TGTGCCAGCAGCTCCTCTGGGCTGGGAGCCTACGAGCAGTACTTC	CASSSSGLGAYEQYF
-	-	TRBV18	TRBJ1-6	TGTGCCAGCTCCCAAATCCTACGGGATTCACCCCTCCACTTT	CASSQILRDSPLHF
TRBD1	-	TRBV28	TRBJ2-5	TGTGCCAGCAGGAACCCGGACAGGGGTGTTTCGGAGACCCAGTACTTC	CASRNPDRGVSETQYF